This entry concerns a single T cell receptor beta chain. The data originate from a study of monozygotic twins with cystic fibrosis. Some clones are missing from TCRdb's copy, which holds only in-frame ones; the method was immunoSEQ multiplex PCR. The repertoire has roughly 32,000 clones, 90% to 97% of them found once; the top ten carry around 0.17%. The source is a girl aged 2 to 10 with cystic fibrosis. Sequenced input: blood.

The CDR3 DNA follows: TGTGCCAGTAGTATACGGGACCTAGCCTACGAGCAGTACTTC. This translates into CASSIRDLAYEQYF. The V call is TRBV19, the J call TRBJ2-7, with D perhaps assigned TRBD1 or TRBD2 (5 bases each). CDR1 LNHDA and CDR2 SQIVND come from the germline V gene (reference sequence). This CDR3 region has 14 residues. The V end lost 2 bases, the J end lost 2 bases, and 10 bases lay between the germline ends.